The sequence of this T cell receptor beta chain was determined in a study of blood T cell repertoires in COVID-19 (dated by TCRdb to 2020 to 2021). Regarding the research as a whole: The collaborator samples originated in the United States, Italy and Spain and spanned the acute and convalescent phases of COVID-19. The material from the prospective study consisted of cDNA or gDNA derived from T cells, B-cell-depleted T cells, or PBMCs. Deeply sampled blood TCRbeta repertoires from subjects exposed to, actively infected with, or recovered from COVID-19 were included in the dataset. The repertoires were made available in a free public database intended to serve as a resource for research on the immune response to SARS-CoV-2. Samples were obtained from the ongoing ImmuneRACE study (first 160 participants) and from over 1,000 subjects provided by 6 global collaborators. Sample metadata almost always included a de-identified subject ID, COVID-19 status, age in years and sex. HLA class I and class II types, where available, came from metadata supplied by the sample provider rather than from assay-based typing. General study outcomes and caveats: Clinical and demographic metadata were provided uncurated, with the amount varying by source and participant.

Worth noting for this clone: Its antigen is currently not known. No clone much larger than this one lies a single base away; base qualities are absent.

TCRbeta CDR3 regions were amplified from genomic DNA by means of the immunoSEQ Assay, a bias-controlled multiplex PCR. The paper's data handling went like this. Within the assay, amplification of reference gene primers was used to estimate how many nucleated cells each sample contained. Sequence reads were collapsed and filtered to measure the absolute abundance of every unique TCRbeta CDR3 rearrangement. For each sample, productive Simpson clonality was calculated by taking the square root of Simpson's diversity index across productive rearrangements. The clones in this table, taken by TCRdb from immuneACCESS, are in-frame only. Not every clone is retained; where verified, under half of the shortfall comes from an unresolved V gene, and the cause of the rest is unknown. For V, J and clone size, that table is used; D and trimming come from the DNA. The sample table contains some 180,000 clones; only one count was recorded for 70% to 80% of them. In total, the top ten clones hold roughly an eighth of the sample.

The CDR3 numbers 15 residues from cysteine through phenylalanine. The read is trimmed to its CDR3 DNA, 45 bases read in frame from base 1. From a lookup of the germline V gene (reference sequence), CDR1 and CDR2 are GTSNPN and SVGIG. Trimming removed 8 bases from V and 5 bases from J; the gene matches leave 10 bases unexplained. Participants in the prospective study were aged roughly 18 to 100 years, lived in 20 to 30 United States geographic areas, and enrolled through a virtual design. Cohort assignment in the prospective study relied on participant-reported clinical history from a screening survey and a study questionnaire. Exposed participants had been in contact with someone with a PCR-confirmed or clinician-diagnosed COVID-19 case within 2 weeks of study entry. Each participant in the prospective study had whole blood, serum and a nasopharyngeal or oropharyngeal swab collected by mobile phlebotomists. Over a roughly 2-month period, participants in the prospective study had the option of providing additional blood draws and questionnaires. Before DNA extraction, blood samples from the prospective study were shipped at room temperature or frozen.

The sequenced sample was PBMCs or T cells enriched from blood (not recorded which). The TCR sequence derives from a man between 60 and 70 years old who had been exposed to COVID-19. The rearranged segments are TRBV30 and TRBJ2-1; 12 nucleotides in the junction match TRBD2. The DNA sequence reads TGTGCCGCCACCGATTGGACTAGCGGGAACAATGAGCAGTTCTTC. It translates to CAATDWTSGNNEQFF.